This T cell receptor (beta chain) was captured in a study of siplizumab effects on memory and regulatory T cells. Study-level results: Naive T cells, seemingly more diverse than memory cells, seemed major alloresponse contributors.

Unmatched junction bases numbered 13, after V lost 4 bases and J lost 4 bases. The CDR3 loop spans 16 amino acids. Germline CDR1 reads SGDLS; CDR2 reads YYNGEE. Produced via immunoSEQ multiplex PCR; TCRdb's table is partial and in-frame only. The data contain about 100,000 clones, 94% of them seen just once; the ten biggest clones take up over 0.55%. Regarding this clone: What it recognizes is unknown.

The clonotype was recovered from a human donor in good health. Sequenced sample: Tregs sorted from blood. This sequence joins TRBV9 and TRBJ1-2; TRBD1 aligns across 7 bases. The chain's CDR3 is CASSPTGRVGSYGYTF. The DNA of the CDR3 is TGTGCCAGCAGCCCGACAGGGAGGGTGGGGTCCTATGGCTACACCTTC. Supplemented by reference TRBV9 and TRBJ1-2, the full variable domain reads DSGVTQTPKHLITATGQRVTLRCSPRSGDLSVYWYQQSLDQGLQFLIQYYNGEERAKGNILERFSAQQFPDLHSELNLSSLELGDSALYFCASSPTGRVGSYGYTFGSGTRLTVV.